The 5 T cell receptor beta chains listed next were all sequenced from one sample in a study of blood T cell repertoires in COVID-19. The repertoire was sequenced with immunoSEQ multiplex PCR; TCRdb's copy has only in-frame clones and lacks some. The data hold 120,000 or so clones, with roughly nine tenths observed a single time. Sample: peripheral blood. The receptors shown here come from a man aged 55-75 years with COVID-19, enrolled during active disease.

The V call is TRBV15, the J call TRBJ1-5; 7 bases agree with TRBD1. The junction had 7 bases not matched to a gene; V was cut back by 5 bases and J by 6 bases. Per germline, CDR1 LNHNV and CDR2 YYDKDF (reference sequence). The CDR3 contains 14 residues. The CDR3 region is CATSPRQGGQPQHF. The CDR3 DNA reads as TGTGCCACCAGCCCCAGACAGGGCGGTCAGCCCCAGCATTTT.

V is TRBV2 and J is TRBJ2-5; D may be TRBD1 (5 bases). CDR1 SNHLY and CDR2 FYNNEI come from the germline V gene. Trimming took 6 bases from V and 1 from J, leaving 12 bases between them. This CDR3 has 14 amino acids. The CDR3 DNA is TGTGCCAGCAGCTTAGGGCAGGGCCAAGAGACCCAGTACTTC. Protein product: CASSLGQGQETQYF.

The rearrangement links TRBV19 to TRBJ1-5; D gene ambiguous. V was trimmed by 5 bases and J by 9 bases, leaving 17 bases between them. CDR1 LNHDA and CDR2 SQIVND come from the germline V gene (reference sequence). This CDR3 contains 14 residues. DNA for the CDR3: TGTGCCAGTAGTTTCGGGAGGGAGAGTACGCCCCAGCATTTT. Its protein product is CASSFGRESTPQHF. Drawing the rest from reference TRBV19 and TRBJ1-5, the complete variable domain is DGGITQSPKYLFRKEGQNVTLSCEQNLNHDAMYWYRQDPGQGLRLIYYSQIVNDFQKGDIAEGYSVSREKKESFPLTVTSAQKNPTAFYLCASSFGRESTPQHFGDGTRLSIL.

This chain joins TRBV29-1 and TRBJ1-2; 8 bases are a match to TRBD1. V lost 3 bases, J lost 7 bases, and 13 bases stayed unmatched. This CDR3 is 15 amino acids long. Germline V gene lookup returns CDR1 SQVTM and CDR2 ANQGSEA. CDR3 sequence: CSVDKGWQGAIGYTF. DNA of the CDR3: TGCAGCGTTGATAAAGGTTGGCAGGGGGCTATTGGCTACACCTTC.

This chain connects TRBV11-1 to TRBJ1-2; a possible D gene is TRBD1 (6 bases). Looked up from germline, CDR1 is SGHAT and CDR2 is FQDESV (reference sequence). V lost 5 bases and J 6 bases, leaving 19 bases between the germline ends. The CDR3 is made up of 15 amino acids. The CDR3 bases are TGTGCCAGCAGCCCGTTACCAGGGGTGACGAATGGCTACACCTTC. It specifies CASSPLPGVTNGYTF.